This T cell receptor beta chain was sequenced during a study of shared clonotypes between healthy human individuals. Only in-frame clones appear in the TCRdb table, and some are missing; sequencing was by immunoSEQ multiplex PCR. In the table there are 660,000 or so clones, about 96% of which are singletons. Selected positively for CCR7 and CD45RO-negative, naive CD8 cells excluded terminally differentiated effector memory CD45RA+ cells. Those who donated, Caucasian adults without exception, all lived in Nashville, Tennessee. The CDR3 length is 15 residues. V was clipped by 0 bases and J by 5 bases, with 13 bases between them. CDR1 SGDLS and CDR2 YYNGEE come from the germline V gene.

The chain joins TRBV9 to TRBJ2-3; maybe TRBD1 (6 bases). The TCR originated in a woman in her twenties or thirties in good health. Material for sequencing was naive CD8+ T cells sorted from blood. The DNA of the CDR3 is TGTGCCAGCAGCGTAGTGGGGGCTAAGGTAGATACGCAGTATTTT. It translates to CASSVVGAKVDTQYF.